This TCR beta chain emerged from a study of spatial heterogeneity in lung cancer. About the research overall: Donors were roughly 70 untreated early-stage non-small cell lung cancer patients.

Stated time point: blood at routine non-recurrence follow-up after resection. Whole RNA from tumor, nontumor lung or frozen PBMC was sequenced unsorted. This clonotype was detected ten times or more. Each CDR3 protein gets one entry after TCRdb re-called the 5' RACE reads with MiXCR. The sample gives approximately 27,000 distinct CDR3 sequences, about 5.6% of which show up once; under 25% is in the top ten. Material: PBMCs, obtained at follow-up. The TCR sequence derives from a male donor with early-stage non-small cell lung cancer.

As DNA, the CDR3 is TGTGCCAGCAGCCAAGATCGGGAGCAGTTCTTC. It yields the protein CASSQDREQFF. The J gene is TRBJ2-1, the V gene TRBV4-2, with D uncertain. Germline V gene lookup returns CDR1 LGHNA and CDR2 YNFKEQ. V was shortened by 0 bases and J by 10 bases, with 4 bases between the two germline ends. The CDR3 has 11 amino acids.